This entry concerns a single TCR beta chain. Its antigen remains unknown. The data were obtained in a study of T cells in localized non-small cell lung cancer. Overall study results and limits: There was higher T cell clonality in uninvolved adjacent lung than in tumor, and it was highest there. Because only a single region of the tumor was sequenced, heterogeneity remains possible. There were a median 57 of the top 100 tumor clones appearing in adjacent lung.

V lost 5 bases and J lost 9, with 12 bases in between. CDR3 length: 12 amino acids. Per the germline V gene, CDR1 is SGHNT and CDR2 is YYREEE (reference sequence). Sequenced by immunoSEQ multiplex PCR; TCRdb stores in-frame clones only, minus some. Seen here are 70,000 to 100,000 clones, around 90% observed once, and the top ten hold roughly 4%. Sequenced here: PBMCs, sampled before any cancer treatment. The source of this sequence is a woman aged 35 to 75 with stage II squamous cell lung carcinoma. The gene calls are TRBV5-4 and TRBJ1-5; no definite D call. CDR3 in DNA: TGTGCCAGCAGTTTGCCCACTGGGCCCCAGCATTTT. This codes for CASSLPTGPQHF.